The 3 T cell receptor beta chains in this list originate from one sample, sequenced in a study of radiotherapy plus CTLA-4 blockade in lung cancer. Profiling relied on immunoSEQ multiplex PCR, and the TCRdb table lists in-frame clones only, not all of them. The sample lists 55,000 to 65,000 clones, around 77% occurring once. The source was peripheral blood, collected from a patient treated with radiotherapy plus ipilimumab. The receptor source for this set is a human donor with non-small cell lung cancer who had a complete response to radiotherapy plus ipilimumab.

The chain is built from TRBV15 and TRBJ2-3, with D possibly being TRBD2 (5 bases). V was cut by 1 base and J by 1 base, with 12 bases left in between. Germline V CDR1 and CDR2: LNHNV, YYDKDF (reference sequence). This CDR3 has 16 residues. The CDR3 here is CATSRGIGSGTDTQYF. The CDR3 coding sequence is TGTGCCACCAGCAGAGGTATTGGGAGCGGCACAGATACGCAGTATTTT. Complete variable domain (other parts from reference TRBV15 and TRBJ2-3): DAMVIQNPRYQVTQFGKPVTLSCSQTLNHNVMYWYQQKSSQAPKLLFHYYDKDFNNEADTPDNFQSRRPNTSFCFLDIRSPGLGDTAMYLCATSRGIGSGTDTQYFGPGTRLTVL.

V gene TRBV7-9 combines with J gene TRBJ2-3; 13 nucleotides align to TRBD2. Germline assignment: CDR1 SEHNR and CDR2 FQNEAQ (reference sequence). The CDR3 runs 16 residues. V lost 6 bases to trimming and J lost 2 bases; unmatched junction nucleotides: 5. CDR3 loop: CASSYGLAGVTDTQYF. As DNA, the CDR3 is TGTGCCAGCAGTTACGGACTAGCGGGGGTCACAGATACGCAGTATTTT.

The J gene is TRBJ1-2, the V gene TRBV7-9; D call uncertain. From germline, CDR1 is SEHNR and CDR2 FQNEAQ (reference sequence). Trimming removed 3 bases from V and 4 bases from J, with 12 bases in between. There are 14 residues in the CDR3. The CDR3, as DNA: TGTGCCAGCAGCTTCTTTGGTCTAGGCTATGGCTACACCTTC. It translates to CASSFFGLGYGYTF.